These 22 T cell receptor beta chains were sequenced from one sample in a study of response to subunit inactivated influenza vaccine (dated by TCRdb to the late 2010s). To prepare the library, RT-PCR was applied. The instrument was an Illumina HiSeq 2500. The public reads were reprocessed in TCRdb via fastp at Q25 and MiXCR, keeping in-frame beta chains. Each CDR3 protein appears once, grouped with its most common genes and DNA. This sample has 450,000 to 600,000 distinct CDR3 sequences in its table, and 16% of those were observed once. The ten largest clonotypes hold less than 4% of the sample. Material: CD4+ T cells sorted from PBMCs, obtained less than 25 months after vaccination. Receptor source: a man in his fifties or sixties who received an inactivated influenza vaccine. Donor details come from another sample of the same person, matched by shared clones.

This clonotype was detected many times. The CDR3 reads CASSPDTSLGLFF. Here the CDR3 DNA reads TGTGCCAGCAGCCCCGACACCTCCCTCGGGCTGTTTTTT. This sequence joins TRBV11-2 and TRBJ2-2; D is ambiguous. The germline V gene encodes CDR1 SGHAT and CDR2 FQNNGV. Trimming removed 5 bases at V and 13 bases at J, with 17 bases between. CDR3 length equals 13 residues.

The chain combines TRBV28 with TRBJ2-4, with 12 bases fitting TRBD2. The V gene end was trimmed by 5 bases and the J gene end by 3 bases; junction bases not matched to a gene: 11. The germline V gene encodes CDR1 MDHEN and CDR2 SYDVKM. The CDR3 runs 18 residues. The CDR3 protein is CASSTTSGGFWGKNIQYF. The CDR3 region has the DNA TGTGCCAGCAGTACGACTAGCGGGGGTTTCTGGGGCAAAAACATTCAGTACTTC.

This sequence joins TRBV4-2 and TRBJ2-7, with 9 bases aligning to TRBD1. Germline assignment: CDR1 LGHNA and CDR2 YNFKEQ. The CDR3 spans 15 residues. V trimming: 2 bases; J trimming: 4 bases; junction bases outside the gene matches: 6. This chain's CDR3 is CASSQTDRGGYEQYF. DNA for the CDR3: TGTGCCAGCAGCCAAACGGACAGGGGAGGGTACGAGCAGTACTTC.

The rearrangement links TRBV29-1 to TRBJ2-5, with D tentatively TRBD1 (5 bases). Germline lookup yields CDR1 SQVTM and CDR2 ANQGSEA. CDR3 length: 14 amino acids. Deletions cut 3 bases from V and 5 bases from J, with 16 bases between. CDR3 amino acids: CSVDLQGDGETQYF. CDR3 nucleotide sequence: TGCAGCGTTGATTTACAAGGGGATGGGGAGACCCAGTACTTC.

This clonotype was observed at least ten times. As DNA, the CDR3 is TGCGCCAGCAGCTTCAGCGGGGACCGCACAGATACGCAGTATTTT. Translation: CASSFSGDRTDTQYF. The gene calls are TRBV5-1 and TRBJ2-3, with 7 bases matching TRBD2. Unmatched junction bases numbered 4, after V lost 2 bases and J lost 1 base. CDR3 length: 15 amino acids. CDR1 and CDR2 from the germline V gene are SGHRS and YFSETQ. Combining the CDR3 with reference TRBV5-1 and TRBJ2-3 gives the whole variable domain KAGVTQTPRYLIKTRGQQVTLSCSPISGHRSVSWYQQTPGQGLQFLFEYFSETQRNKGNFPGRFSGRQFSNSRSEMNVSTLELGDSALYLCASSFSGDRTDTQYFGPGTRLTVL.

This clonotype has just a few counts. The V gene is TRBV28, the J gene TRBJ2-5, with 9 bases identical to TRBD2. This CDR3 has 16 residues. CDR1 MDHEN and CDR2 SYDVKM come from the germline V gene. With V trimmed by 6 bases and J by 5 bases, 13 bases remained unmatched. CDR3 nucleotide sequence: TGTGCCAGCAGCCCCTCGCTAGCGGGGTTTCGGGAGACCCAGTACTTC. This gives the protein CASSPSLAGFRETQYF.

This chain joins TRBV5-1 and TRBJ2-1, with 7 bases fitting TRBD2. CDR1 and CDR2 from the germline V gene are SGHRS and YFSETQ. This CDR3 spans 14 amino acids. Unmatched junction bases numbered 8, after V lost 2 bases and J lost 9 bases. The CDR3 sequence is CASSFVGGGSEQFF. The CDR3 nucleotides read TGCGCCAGCAGCTTCGTTGGCGGGGGTAGTGAGCAGTTCTTC.

This clonotype appeared a few times. The rearrangement links TRBV20-1 to TRBJ2-3; TRBD2 matches at 9 bases. CDR1 is DFQATT and CDR2 is SNEGSKA in the germline V gene (reference sequence). V lost 4 bases and J lost 2; bases outside the gene matches: 7. The CDR3 totals 15 residues. Here the CDR3 reads CSANHRLADTDTQYF. In DNA form, the CDR3 reads TGCAGTGCTAACCACCGACTAGCGGACACAGATACGCAGTATTTT.

This chain connects TRBV5-1 to TRBJ1-4, with 7 bases matching TRBD1. This CDR3 has 17 residues. Per germline, CDR1 SGHRS and CDR2 YFSETQ. V lost 0 bases to trimming and J lost 0 bases; unmatched junction nucleotides: 5. The CDR3 here is CASSLEFRGPTNEKLFF. The CDR3 bases are TGCGCCAGCAGCTTGGAGTTTAGGGGGCCAACTAATGAAAAACTGTTTTTT.

The rearrangement uses TRBV20-1 and TRBJ2-7; 7 bases line up with TRBD2. Looked up from germline, CDR1 is DFQATT and CDR2 is SNEGSKA (reference sequence). The CDR3 totals 15 residues. With 2 bases clipped from V and 3 bases from J, the junction kept 10 bases outside the gene matches. DNA for the CDR3: TGCAGTGCTAGAAAGGGAGGGGCCGGCCGCTACGAGCAGTACTTC. This translates into CSARKGGAGRYEQYF.

Regarding this clonotype: The junction and the germline gene differ at one end; a read error may be behind it. The genes are TRBV2 and TRBJ1-6, with D perhaps TRBD1 (5 bases). Germline assignment: CDR1 SNHLY and CDR2 FYNNEI. The length of the CDR3 is 16 residues. The CDR3 coding sequence is TGTGCCACGACTAAAGAAGGGGCCCTAATTAATTCGCCCCTCCACTTT. It translates to CATTKEGALINSPLHF. Full variable domain (remainder filled in from reference TRBV2 and TRBJ1-6): EPEVTQTPSHQVTQMGQEVILRCVPISNHLYFYWYRQILGQKVEFLVSFYNNEISEKSEIFDDQFSVERPDGSNFTLKIRSTKLEDSAMYFCATTKEGALINSPLHFGNGTRLTVT.

This clonotype was seen only a few times. The chain joins TRBV11-2 to TRBJ1-2, with D tentatively TRBD1 (5 bases). V was pared by 7 bases and J by 4 bases, with 19 bases between. The CDR3 consists of 15 residues. CDR1 is SGHAT, CDR2 FQNNGV, per germline. Here the CDR3 reads CASTEGAGSTYGYTF. For the CDR3, the DNA is TGTGCCAGCACCGAAGGGGCAGGGTCAACCTATGGCTACACCTTC. Combining the CDR3 with reference TRBV11-2 and TRBJ1-2 gives the whole variable domain EAGVAQSPRYKIIEKRQSVAFWCNPISGHATLYWYQQILGQGPKLLIQFQNNGVVDDSQLPKDRFSAERLKGVDSTLKIQPAKLEDSAVYLCASTEGAGSTYGYTFGSGTRLTVV.

This clonotype occurred many times. The chain couples TRBV28 to TRBJ2-4; either TRBD1 or TRBD2 may fit D (6 bases each). CDR3 size: 14 residues. Trimming took off 7 bases at V and 0 bases at J, with 10 bases between the two ends. CDR1 MDHEN and CDR2 SYDVKM come from the germline V gene. The CDR3 DNA reads TGTGCCAGCAACAGGGACTTAGCCAAAAACATTCAGTACTTC. Encoded protein: CASNRDLAKNIQYF.

The chain employs TRBV18 and TRBJ2-3, with D perhaps matching TRBD1 or TRBD2 (5 bases each). The CDR3 is made up of 14 amino acids. V gave up 4 bases and J gave up 5 bases, with 13 bases separating them. CDR1 and CDR2 (germline): KGHSH, LQKENI. CDR3 protein: CASSRDGSRDTQYF. CDR3 in DNA: TGTGCCAGCTCACGGGACGGCTCAAGAGATACGCAGTATTTT.

This clonotype was recorded many times. The gene calls are TRBV5-8 and TRBJ2-3, with 14 bases that match TRBD2. Looked up from germline, CDR1 is SGHTS and CDR2 is YDEGEE. J gave up 1 base and V 3 bases, and 4 bases lay outside the gene matches. This CDR3 contains 17 residues. The CDR3 coding sequence is TGTGCCAGCAGCTCCGGGACTAGCGGGGGAGGCACAGATACGCAGTATTTT. It yields the protein CASSSGTSGGGTDTQYF.

This clonotype was detected only a few times. The chain couples TRBV11-2 to TRBJ2-7; D is unresolved. CDR3 length: 14 amino acids. V was trimmed by 5 bases and J by 2 bases, leaving 13 bases between them. Germline CDR1 SGHAT, CDR2 FQNNGV. As DNA, the CDR3 is TGTGCCAGCAGCGTAACAGCCAAACCCTACGAGCAGTACTTC. This encodes CASSVTAKPYEQYF.

The V gene is TRBV28, the J gene TRBJ1-5, with 7 bases fitting TRBD1. Germline V gives CDR1 MDHEN, CDR2 SYDVKM. The CDR3 spans 16 residues. The V and J ends lost 6 bases and 1 base, in that order; junction bases with no gene match: 9. The CDR3 region is CASSDQDRISNQPQHF. Written as DNA, the CDR3 is TGTGCCAGCAGCGACCAGGACAGGATAAGCAATCAGCCCCAGCATTTT.

The chain is built from TRBV6-1 and TRBJ2-5; the match to TRBD2 covers 13 bases. Germline CDR1 reads MNHNS; CDR2 reads SASEGT. With 7 bases clipped from V and 4 bases from J, the junction kept 6 bases outside the gene matches. The CDR3 consists of 15 residues. For the CDR3, the DNA is TGTGCCAGCAAAGACCGACTAGCGGGAGGAGAGACCCAGTACTTC. Its protein product is CASKDRLAGGETQYF.

The rearrangement uses TRBV7-9 and TRBJ1-2; D is ambiguous. This CDR3 has 15 residues. Trimming took 0 bases from V and 3 from J, leaving 11 bases between them. CDR1 and CDR2 from the germline V gene are SEHNR and FQNEAQ (reference sequence). The CDR3: CASSLAVGNDYGYTF. In DNA, the CDR3 is TGTGCCAGCAGCTTAGCTGTGGGCAACGACTATGGCTACACCTTC. The whole variable domain, filled in from reference TRBV7-9 and TRBJ1-2, reads DTGVSQNPRHKITKRGQNVTFRCDPISEHNRLYWYRQTLGQGPEFLTYFQNEAQLEKSRLLSDRFSAERPKGSFSTLEIQRTEQGDSAMYLCASSLAVGNDYGYTFGSGTRLTVV.

V and J are TRBV11-1 and TRBJ2-7; D perhaps matches TRBD2 (6 bases). The CDR3 sequence is 15 residues long. The germline gives CDR1 SGHAT, CDR2 FQDESV (reference sequence). The V gene lost 1 base and the J gene lost 1 base, with 11 bases spanning the gap. The CDR3 DNA sequence: TGTGCCAGCAGCTTAGGCTTTGGGAGGTCCTACGAGCAGTACTTC. This encodes CASSLGFGRSYEQYF.

The chain's CDR3 is CASRRDRVMNTEAFF. The CDR3 bases are TGTGCCAGCAGGAGGGACAGGGTCATGAACACTGAAGCTTTCTTT. The chain combines TRBV11-2 with TRBJ1-1; 9 bases line up with TRBD1. The length of the CDR3 is 15 residues. V gave up 6 bases and J gave up 0 bases; unmatched junction bases: 5. Germline V CDR1 and CDR2: SGHAT, FQNNGV.

The chain is built from TRBV10-3 and TRBJ1-1, with D possibly matching TRBD1 (6 bases). The CDR3 consists of 12 residues. V was clipped by 7 bases and J by 4 bases, with 10 bases between them. Germline V gives CDR1 ENHRY, CDR2 SYGVKD. CDR3 residues: CAIKGEGTEAFF. As DNA, the CDR3 is TGTGCCATCAAGGGGGAAGGCACTGAAGCTTTCTTT.